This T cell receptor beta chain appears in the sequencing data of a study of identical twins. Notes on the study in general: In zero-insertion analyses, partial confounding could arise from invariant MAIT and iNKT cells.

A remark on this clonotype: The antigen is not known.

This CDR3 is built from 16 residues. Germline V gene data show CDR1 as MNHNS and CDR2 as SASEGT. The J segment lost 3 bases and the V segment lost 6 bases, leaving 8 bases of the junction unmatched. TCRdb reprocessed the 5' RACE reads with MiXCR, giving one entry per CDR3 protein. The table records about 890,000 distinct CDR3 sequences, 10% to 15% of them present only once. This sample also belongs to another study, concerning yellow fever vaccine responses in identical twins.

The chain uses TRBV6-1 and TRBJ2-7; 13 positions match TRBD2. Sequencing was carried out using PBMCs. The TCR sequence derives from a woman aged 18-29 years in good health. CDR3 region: CASSPGTSGEGYEQYV. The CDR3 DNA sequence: TGTGCCAGCAGCCCCGGGACTAGCGGGGAGGGCTACGAGCAGTACGTC.